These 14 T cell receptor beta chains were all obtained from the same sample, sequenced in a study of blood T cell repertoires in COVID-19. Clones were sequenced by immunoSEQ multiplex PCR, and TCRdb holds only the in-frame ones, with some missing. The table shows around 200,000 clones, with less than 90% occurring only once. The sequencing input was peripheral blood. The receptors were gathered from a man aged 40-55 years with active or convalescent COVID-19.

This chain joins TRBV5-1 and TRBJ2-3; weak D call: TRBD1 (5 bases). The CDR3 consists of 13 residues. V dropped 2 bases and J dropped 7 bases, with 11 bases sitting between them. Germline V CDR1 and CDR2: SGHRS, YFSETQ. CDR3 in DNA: TGCGCCAGCAGCTTAACAGGAGCGAATACGCAGTATTTT. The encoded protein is CASSLTGANTQYF. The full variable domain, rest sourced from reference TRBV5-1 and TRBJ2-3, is KAGVTQTPRYLIKTRGQQVTLSCSPISGHRSVSWYQQTPGQGLQFLFEYFSETQRNKGNFPGRFSGRQFSNSRSEMNVSTLELGDSALYLCASSLTGANTQYFGPGTRLTVL.

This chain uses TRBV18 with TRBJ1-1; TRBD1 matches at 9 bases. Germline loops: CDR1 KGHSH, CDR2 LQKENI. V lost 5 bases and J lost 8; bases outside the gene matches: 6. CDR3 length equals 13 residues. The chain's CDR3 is CASSDRQGGEAFF. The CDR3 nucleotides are TGTGCCAGCTCAGACAGACAGGGGGGAGAAGCTTTCTTT.

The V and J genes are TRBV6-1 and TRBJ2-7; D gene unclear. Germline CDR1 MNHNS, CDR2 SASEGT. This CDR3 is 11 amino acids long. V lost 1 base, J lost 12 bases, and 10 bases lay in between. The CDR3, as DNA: TGTGCCAGCAGTGAAGGCCCGCGGCTGTACTTC. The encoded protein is CASSEGPRLYF.

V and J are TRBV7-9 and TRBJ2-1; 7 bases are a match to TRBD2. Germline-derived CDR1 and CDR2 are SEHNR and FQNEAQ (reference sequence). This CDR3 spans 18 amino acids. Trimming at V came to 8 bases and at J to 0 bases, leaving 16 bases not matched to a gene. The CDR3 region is CASATRSLAGSSYNEQFF. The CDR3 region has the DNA TGTGCCAGCGCCACCCGAAGTTTAGCGGGTAGCTCCTACAATGAGCAGTTCTTC.

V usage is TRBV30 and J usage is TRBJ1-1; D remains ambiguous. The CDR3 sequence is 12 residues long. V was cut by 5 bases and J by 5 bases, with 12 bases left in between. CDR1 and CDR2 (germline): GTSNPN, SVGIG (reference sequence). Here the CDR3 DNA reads TGTGCCTGGGGGCTTACGGGGACTGAAGCTTTCTTT. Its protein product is CAWGLTGTEAFF.

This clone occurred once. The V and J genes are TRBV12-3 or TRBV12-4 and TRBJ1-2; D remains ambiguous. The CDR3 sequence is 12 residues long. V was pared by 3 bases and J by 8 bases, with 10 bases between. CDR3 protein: CASSLSDGGYTF. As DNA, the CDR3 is TGTGCCAGCAGTTTGTCCGACGGGGGCTACACCTTC.

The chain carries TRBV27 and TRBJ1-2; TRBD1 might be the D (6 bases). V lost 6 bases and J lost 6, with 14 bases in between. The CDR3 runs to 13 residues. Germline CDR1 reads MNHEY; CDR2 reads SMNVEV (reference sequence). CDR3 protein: CASSLIQGNGYTF. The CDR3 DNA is TGTGCCAGCAGCCTAATACAGGGAAATGGCTACACCTTC.

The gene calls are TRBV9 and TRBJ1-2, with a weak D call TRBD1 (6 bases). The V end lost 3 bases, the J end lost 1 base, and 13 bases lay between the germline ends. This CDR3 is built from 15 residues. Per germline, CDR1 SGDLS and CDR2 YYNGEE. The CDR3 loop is CASSATPDSNYGYTF. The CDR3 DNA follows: TGTGCCAGCAGCGCAACCCCGGACAGTAACTATGGCTACACCTTC.

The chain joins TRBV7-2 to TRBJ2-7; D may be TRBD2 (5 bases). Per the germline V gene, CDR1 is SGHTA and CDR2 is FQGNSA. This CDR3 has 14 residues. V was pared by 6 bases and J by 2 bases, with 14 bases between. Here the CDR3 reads CASSSAGVPYEQYF. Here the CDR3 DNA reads TGTGCCAGCAGTTCCGCCGGGGTCCCCTACGAGCAGTACTTC.

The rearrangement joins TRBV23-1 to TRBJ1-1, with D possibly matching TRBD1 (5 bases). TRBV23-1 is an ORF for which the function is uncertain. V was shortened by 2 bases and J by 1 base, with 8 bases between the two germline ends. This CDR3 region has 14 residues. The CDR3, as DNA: TGCGCCAGCAGTCAACTTGACAGGAACACTGAAGCTTTCTTT. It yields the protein CASSQLDRNTEAFF.

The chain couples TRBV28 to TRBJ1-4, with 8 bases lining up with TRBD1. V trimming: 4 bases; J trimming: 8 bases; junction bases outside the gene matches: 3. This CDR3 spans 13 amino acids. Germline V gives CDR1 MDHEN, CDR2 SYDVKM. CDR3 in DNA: TGTGCCAGCAGTTGGACAGGGAGAGAAAAACTGTTTTTT. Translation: CASSWTGREKLFF.

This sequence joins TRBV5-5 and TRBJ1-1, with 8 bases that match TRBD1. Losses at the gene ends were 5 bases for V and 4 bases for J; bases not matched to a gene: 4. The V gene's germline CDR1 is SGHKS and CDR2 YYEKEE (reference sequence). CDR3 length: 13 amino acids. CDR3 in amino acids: CASRLTGGTEAFF. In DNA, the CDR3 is TGTGCCAGCAGACTTACAGGGGGCACTGAAGCTTTCTTT.

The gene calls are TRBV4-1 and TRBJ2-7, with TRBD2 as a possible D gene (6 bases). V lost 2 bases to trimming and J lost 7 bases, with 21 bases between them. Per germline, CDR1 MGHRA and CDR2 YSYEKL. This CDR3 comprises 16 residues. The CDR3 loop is CASSQSTEGVRKEQYF. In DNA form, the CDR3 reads TGCGCCAGCAGCCAATCCACGGAGGGAGTCCGGAAGGAGCAGTACTTC.

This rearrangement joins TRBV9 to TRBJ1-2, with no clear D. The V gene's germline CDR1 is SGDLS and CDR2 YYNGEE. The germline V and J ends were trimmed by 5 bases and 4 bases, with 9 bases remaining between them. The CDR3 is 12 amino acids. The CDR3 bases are TGTGCCAGCAGGACAAGCGGCTATGGCTACACCTTC. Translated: CASRTSGYGYTF.